This T cell receptor beta chain was observed in a study of shared clonotypes between healthy human individuals. Study information: Each donor's CD4 naive and CD4 memory cells filled three plates apiece, CD8 naive two, and CD8 memory one.

This CDR3 spans 16 amino acids. Per the germline V gene, CDR1 is SGHNT and CDR2 is YENEEA. The ends lost 0 bases at V and 6 bases at J; junction bases unmatched: 4. This table comes from immunoSEQ multiplex PCR, and its TCRdb copy is limited to in-frame clones, with some not included. Here the sample spans some 2 million clones, 85% to 95% being singletons. The origin of this receptor is a man in his late teens or twenties in good health. The genes are TRBV11-3 and TRBJ2-3, with TRBD2 matching over 12 bases. The sample taken for sequencing was naive CD4+ T cells sorted from blood. Sample subset: CD45RA+ positively selected. DNA of the CDR3: TGTGCCAGCAGCTTAGAAGGGGGACTAGCGGGCGATACGCAGTATTTT. Its protein product is CASSLEGGLAGDTQYF.